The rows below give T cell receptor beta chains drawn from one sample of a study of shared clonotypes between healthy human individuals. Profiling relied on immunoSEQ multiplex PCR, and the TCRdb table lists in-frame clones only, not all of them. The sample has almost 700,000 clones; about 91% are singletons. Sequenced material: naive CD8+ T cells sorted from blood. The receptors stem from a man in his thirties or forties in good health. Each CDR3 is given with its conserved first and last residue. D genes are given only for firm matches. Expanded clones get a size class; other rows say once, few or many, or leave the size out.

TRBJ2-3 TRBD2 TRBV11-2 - CASSPYRGRAPDTQYF TGTGCCAGCAGCCCCTATAGAGGGAGGGCCCCAGATACGCAGTATTTT
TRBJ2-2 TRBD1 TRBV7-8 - CASSISGTVTGELFF TGTGCCAGCAGCATATCCGGGACAGTCACCGGGGAGCTGTTTTTT
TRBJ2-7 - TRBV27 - CASTRTGSPYEQYF TGTGCCAGCACCCGAACAGGGAGCCCCTACGAGCAGTACTTC
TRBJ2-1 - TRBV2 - CASPRLANEQFF TGTGCCAGCCCGCGTCTGGCAAACGAGCAGTTCTTC
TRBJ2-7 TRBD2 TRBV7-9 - CASSAGRGLYEQYF TGTGCCAGCAGCGCAGGGCGGGGGTTGTACGAGCAGTACTTC
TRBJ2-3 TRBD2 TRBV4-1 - CASSQGRGTDTQYF TGCGCCAGCAGCCAGGGGAGGGGCACAGATACGCAGTATTTT
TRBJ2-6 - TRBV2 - CAIQRSGANVLTF TGTGCCATACAGCGATCTGGGGCCAACGTCCTGACTTTC
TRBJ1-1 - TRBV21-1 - CASSKEHGAEAFF TGTGCCAGCAGCAAAGAGCACGGCGCTGAAGCTTTCTTT
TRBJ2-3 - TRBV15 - CATSSPLPSTDTQYF TGTGCCACCAGCTCTCCGCTGCCTAGCACAGATACGCAGTATTTT
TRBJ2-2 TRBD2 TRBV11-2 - CASSVAGTSISGELFF TGTGCCAGCAGCGTGGCCGGGACTAGCATTTCCGGGGAGCTGTTTTTT
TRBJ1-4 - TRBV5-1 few CASSLGQTGRHEKLFF TGCGCCAGCAGCTTGGGACAAACAGGGCGGCACGAAAAACTGTTTTTT
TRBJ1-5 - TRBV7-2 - CASSLGVLGSNQPQHF TGTGCCAGCAGCTTGGGGGTCCTGGGAAGCAATCAGCCCCAGCATTTT
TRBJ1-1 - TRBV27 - CASKDWGRKAFF TGTGCCAGCAAAGATTGGGGGAGAAAAGCTTTCTTT
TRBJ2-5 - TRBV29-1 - CSVTEQGETQYF TGCAGCGTTACCGAACAGGGAGAGACCCAGTACTTC
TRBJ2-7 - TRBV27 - CASSLEAGPYEQYF TGTGCCAGCAGTTTAGAAGCGGGCCCCTACGAGCAGTACTTC
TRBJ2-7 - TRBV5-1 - CASRSTGYEQYF TGCGCCAGCAGAAGTACAGGGTACGAGCAGTACTTC
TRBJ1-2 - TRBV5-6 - CASTSRERLLRYGYTF TGTGCCAGCACCTCCCGGGAGAGGTTACTACGGTATGGCTACACCTTC
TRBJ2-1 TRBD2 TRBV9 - CASSTNRLAPSSYNEQFF TGTGCCAGCAGCACCAACCGACTAGCCCCTAGCTCCTACAATGAGCAGTTCTTC
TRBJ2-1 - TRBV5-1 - CASSTTGVLLGSYNEQFF TGCGCCAGCAGTACAACGGGTGTTCTACTAGGCTCCTACAATGAGCAGTTCTTC
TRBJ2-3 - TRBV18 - CASSPPQGLSTDTQYF TGTGCCAGCTCACCGCCCCAGGGACTCAGCACAGATACGCAGTATTTT
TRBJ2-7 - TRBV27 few CASSLGRSYEQYF TGTGCCAGCAGTTTGGGGCGCTCCTACGAGCAGTACTTC
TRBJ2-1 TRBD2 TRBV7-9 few CASSLVGGRDDNEQFF TGTGCCAGCAGCTTAGTCGGCGGGAGGGATGACAATGAGCAGTTCTTC
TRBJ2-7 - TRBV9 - CASGTGSSYEQYF TGTGCCAGCGGTACAGGGAGCTCCTACGAGCAGTACTTC
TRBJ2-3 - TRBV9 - CASSEGGGRDTQYF TGTGCCAGCAGTGAGGGGGGTGGAAGAGATACGCAGTATTTT
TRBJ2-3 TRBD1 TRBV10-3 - CAISGTMDRGLGDTQYF TGTGCCATCAGTGGTACAATGGACAGGGGGCTGGGAGATACGCAGTATTTT
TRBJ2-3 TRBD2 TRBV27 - CASRLSGRATDTQYF TGTGCCAGCAGACTTAGCGGGAGGGCCACAGATACGCAGTATTTT
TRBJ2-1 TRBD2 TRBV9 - CASSDQKRETSVDLGGRINEQFF TGTGCCAGCAGCGACCAAAAACGAGAAACAAGCGTAGATCTAGGCGGGAGGATCAATGAGCAGTTCTTC
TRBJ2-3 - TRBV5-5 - CASSLGTTSTDTQYF TGTGCCAGCAGCTTGGGGACTACCTCCACAGATACGCAGTATTTT
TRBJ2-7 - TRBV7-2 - CASSLVAESYEQYF TGTGCCAGCAGCTTAGTGGCAGAGTCCTACGAGCAGTACTTC
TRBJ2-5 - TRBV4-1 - CASSQADRVGETQYF TGCGCCAGCAGCCAAGCGGACCGGGTGGGGGAGACCCAGTACTTC
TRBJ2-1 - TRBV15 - CATGGPHYNEQFF TGTGCCACCGGGGGACCTCACTATAATGAGCAGTTCTTC
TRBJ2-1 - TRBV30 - CAGARESSYNEQFF TGTGCCGGGGCAAGGGAGTCCTCCTACAATGAGCAGTTCTTC
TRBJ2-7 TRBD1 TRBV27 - CASSLLDRSSYEQYF TGTGCCAGCAGTTTATTGGACAGGAGCTCCTACGAGCAGTACTTC